These T cell receptor beta chains were read from a single sample in a study of shared clonotypes between healthy human individuals. Using immunoSEQ multiplex PCR, the repertoire was profiled, and TCRdb retains in-frame clones only, with some absent. This repertoire shows about 1.5 million clones, around 98% found once; its top ten account for around 0.45%. Material: naive CD4+ T cells sorted from blood. The receptors shown here come from a man younger than 45 in good health. CDR3s include the opening cysteine and the closing phenylalanine or tryptophan. A D gene is named only where the DNA matches it firmly. Expanded clones are given a class, and other clones once, few, many or no size at all.

CDR3 length	D gene	V gene	clone size	J gene	CDR3 protein	CDR3 DNA
15	NA	TRBV7-9	NA	TRBJ2-3	CASSLAGANTDTQYF	TGTGCCAGCAGCTTGGCAGGGGCAAACACAGATACGCAGTATTTT
13	NA	TRBV7-3	NA	TRBJ1-2	CASSSSGDYGYTF	TGTGCCAGCAGCTCCTCGGGAGACTATGGCTACACCTTC
13	NA	TRBV10-1	NA	TRBJ2-7	CASSESITYEQYF	TGCGCCAGCAGTGAGTCTATCACCTACGAGCAGTACTTC
16	TRBD1	TRBV10-1	NA	TRBJ2-7	CASSEYPGQGIYEQYF	TGCGCCAGCAGTGAATACCCGGGACAGGGGATATACGAGCAGTACTTC
14	TRBD2	TRBV7-9	NA	TRBJ2-7	CASSRKGGPVEQYF	TGTGCCAGCAGCCGTAAGGGAGGGCCGGTCGAGCAGTACTTC
17	TRBD1	TRBV27	NA	TRBJ2-3	CASTIAKGTGRTDTQYF	TGTGCCAGCACCATTGCTAAGGGGACAGGACGCACAGATACGCAGTATTTT
16	TRBD1	TRBV5-4	NA	TRBJ1-2	CASSQNGHRGRSGYTF	TGCGCCAGCAGCCAAAATGGGCACAGGGGACGTTCCGGCTACACCTTC
14	NA	TRBV5-1	NA	TRBJ1-1	CASSLPASGGEAFF	TGCGCCAGCAGCCTTCCCGCCTCGGGGGGTGAAGCTTTCTTT
14	NA	TRBV6-4	NA	TRBJ2-3	CASRIAPSTDTQYF	TGTGCCAGCAGGATAGCGCCCAGCACAGATACGCAGTATTTT
14	NA	TRBV5-1	NA	TRBJ1-5	CASSLNPGNQPQHF	TGCGCCAGCAGCTTAAACCCAGGCAATCAGCCCCAGCATTTT
15	NA	TRBV18	NA	TRBJ1-1	CASSPIPGGNTEAFF	TGTGCCAGCTCACCGATCCCCGGGGGCAACACTGAAGCTTTCTTT
15	TRBD1	TRBV5-1	NA	TRBJ2-2	CASSLDQGDTGELFF	TGCGCCAGCAGCTTGGATCAGGGGGACACCGGGGAGCTGTTTTTT
14	NA	TRBV7-2	NA	TRBJ1-4	CASSLTGNGEKLFF	TGTGCCAGCAGCCTCACAGGGAATGGTGAAAAACTGTTTTTT
13	TRBD1	TRBV6-5	NA	TRBJ1-5	CASSLTGVVPQHF	TGTGCCAGCAGTCTTACAGGGGTAGTGCCCCAGCATTTT
13	NA	TRBV2	NA	TRBJ2-7	CASKRDFLSEQYF	TGTGCCAGCAAACGGGACTTTTTGTCCGAGCAGTACTTC
14	TRBD1	TRBV9	NA	TRBJ1-1	CASSMTGTNTEAFF	TGTGCCAGCAGCATGACAGGGACGAACACTGAAGCTTTCTTT
17	TRBD2	TRBV7-2	NA	TRBJ2-1	CASSLGRTSGIGDEQFF	TGTGCCAGCAGCTTAGGCAGAACTAGCGGGATAGGGGATGAGCAGTTCTTC
17	NA	TRBV7-2	NA	TRBJ2-3	CASSLDFSLTSTDTQYF	TGTGCCAGCAGCTTAGATTTCAGTTTAACTAGCACAGATACGCAGTATTTT
14	NA	TRBV6-5	NA	TRBJ2-5	CASSYSTPQETQYF	TGTGCCAGCAGTTACTCGACACCACAAGAGACCCAGTACTTC
11	NA	TRBV29-1	NA	TRBJ2-3	CSVEAGDTQYF	TGCAGCGTTGAGGCAGGAGATACGCAGTATTTT
15	NA	TRBV5-4	NA	TRBJ2-5	CASSLGTAPPETQYF	TGTGCCAGCAGCTTGGGGACAGCCCCTCCAGAGACCCAGTACTTC
14	TRBD1	TRBV6-5	NA	TRBJ2-7	CASNRPGQFYEQYF	TGTGCCAGCAACCGACCGGGACAGTTCTACGAGCAGTACTTC
14	NA	TRBV7-8	NA	TRBJ2-3	CASSSERASDTQYF	TGTGCCAGCAGCTCTGAAAGGGCCTCAGATACGCAGTATTTT
19	TRBD1	TRBV30	NA	TRBJ1-5	CAWSNDGQGRGFSNQPQHF	TGTGCCTGGAGTAACGACGGACAGGGGAGGGGGTTCAGCAATCAGCCCCAGCATTTT
15	NA	TRBV5-5	NA	TRBJ2-3	CASSLYTKSTDTQYF	TGTGCCAGCAGCTTGTATACAAAAAGCACAGATACGCAGTATTTT
13	NA	TRBV28	NA	TRBJ2-1	CASSLAGAGEQFF	TGTGCCAGCAGTTTAGCGGGTGCAGGTGAGCAGTTCTTC
17	NA	TRBV19	NA	TRBJ1-1	CASSIPPESTGMIEAFF	TGTGCCAGTAGTATTCCCCCCGAATCGACAGGAATGATTGAAGCTTTCTTT
13	TRBD2	TRBV18	NA	TRBJ2-1	CASSRGGVNEQFF	TGTGCCAGCTCCCGCGGGGGTGTGAATGAGCAGTTCTTC
12	TRBD1	TRBV11-2	NA	TRBJ1-2	CASSSGGYGYTF	TGTGCCAGCAGCTCAGGGGGCTATGGCTACACCTTC
14	NA	TRBV5-1	NA	TRBJ2-3	CASSPGGYTDTQYF	TGCGCCAGCAGCCCAGGGGGGTACACAGATACGCAGTATTTT
14	NA	TRBV2	NA	TRBJ2-1	CASGGDNGGGEQFF	TGTGCCAGCGGGGGGGACAACGGAGGTGGTGAGCAGTTCTTC
14	TRBD2	TRBV7-2	NA	TRBJ2-2	CASSVLSGTGELFF	TGTGCCAGCAGCGTTCTTAGCGGGACCGGGGAGCTGTTTTTT
15	NA	TRBV7-7	NA	TRBJ2-2	CASSSVPGVTGELFF	TGTGCCAGCAGTTCGGTCCCGGGAGTAACCGGGGAGCTGTTTTTT
16	NA	TRBV9	NA	TRBJ2-1	CASSPGSGSSYNEQFF	TGTGCCAGCAGCCCCGGTTCTGGGAGCTCCTACAATGAGCAGTTCTTC
12	NA	TRBV4-1	NA	TRBJ2-3	CASSLGTDTQYF	TGCGCCAGCAGCCTGGGGACAGATACGCAGTATTTT
15	TRBD1	TRBV5-1	NA	TRBJ2-1	CASSEGGNAYNEQFF	TGCGCCAGCAGTGAAGGGGGCAACGCCTACAATGAGCAGTTCTTC
13	NA	TRBV5-6	NA	TRBJ2-7	CASSLRDTYEQYF	TGTGCCAGCAGCTTGCGGGACACCTACGAGCAGTACTTC
14	TRBD1	TRBV5-4	NA	TRBJ2-7	CASSLAGTGYEQYF	TGTGCCAGCAGCTTGGCGGGGACAGGATACGAGCAGTACTTC
18	NA	TRBV7-3	NA	TRBJ2-3	CASSLAVWGVSQIGTQYF	TGTGCCAGCAGCTTAGCGGTTTGGGGGGTCTCACAGATAGGGACGCAGTATTTT
16	NA	TRBV14	NA	TRBJ2-2	CASARSSGLQTGELFF	TGTGCCAGCGCCAGGAGTAGCGGACTTCAAACCGGGGAGCTGTTTTTT
15	TRBD2	TRBV5-1	NA	TRBJ2-7	CASSAGLAGVGEQYF	TGCGCCAGCAGCGCCGGACTAGCGGGAGTTGGCGAGCAGTACTTC
13	NA	TRBV6-1	once	TRBJ1-1	CASSLGQAFEAFF	TGTGCCAGCAGTTTGGGACAAGCATTTGAAGCTTTCTTT
17	NA	TRBV5-1	once	TRBJ2-7	CASRPLANVLSSYEQYF	TGCGCCAGCAGACCTTTAGCGAATGTCCTTAGCTCCTACGAGCAGTACTTC
13	NA	TRBV28	once	TRBJ2-6	CASSLSGANVLTF	TGTGCCAGCAGCCTTTCTGGGGCCAACGTCCTGACTTTC
13	TRBD1	TRBV2	NA	TRBJ1-1	CASTRDREGEAFF	TGTGCCAGCACGAGGGACAGGGAAGGTGAAGCTTTCTTT
13	NA	TRBV2	NA	TRBJ1-2	CASSDTGPYGYTF	TGTGCCAGCAGTGATACAGGGCCCTATGGCTACACCTTC
14	NA	TRBV4-3	NA	TRBJ1-4	CASSQEFGQEKLFF	TGCGCCAGCAGCCAAGAGTTCGGCCAGGAAAAACTGTTTTTT
14	TRBD2	TRBV9	NA	TRBJ2-5	CASSGSGREETQYF	TGTGCCAGCAGCGGTAGCGGGAGGGAAGAGACCCAGTACTTC
15	TRBD2	TRBV27	NA	TRBJ2-5	CASGGIAGVGETQYF	TGTGCCAGCGGAGGGATAGCGGGAGTGGGAGAGACCCAGTACTTC
14	NA	TRBV14	NA	TRBJ1-1	CASSVQGMNTEAFF	TGTGCCAGCAGCGTACAGGGCATGAACACTGAAGCTTTCTTT
14	NA	TRBV7-9	NA	TRBJ1-5	CASSLAGTNQPQHF	TGTGCCAGCAGCCTTGCCGGGACCAATCAGCCCCAGCATTTT
15	TRBD1	TRBV29-1	once	TRBJ2-5	CSVARGTGFQETQYF	TGCAGCGTTGCTAGAGGGACAGGGTTCCAAGAGACCCAGTACTTC
13	NA	TRBV5-1	NA	TRBJ2-2	CASSLGATGELFF	TGCGCCAGCAGCTTGGGGGCGACCGGGGAGCTGTTTTTT
15	TRBD2	TRBV27	once	TRBJ2-7	CASRGLAGGPYEQYF	TGTGCCAGCAGAGGACTAGCGGGAGGACCGTACGAGCAGTACTTC
14	NA	TRBV7-9	NA	TRBJ2-2	CASSPNGGSGELFF	TGTGCCAGCAGCCCGAACGGGGGATCCGGGGAGCTGTTTTTT
11	NA	TRBV28	NA	TRBJ1-2	CASSGGYGYTF	TGTGCCAGCAGTGGGGGGTATGGCTACACCTTC
13	TRBD1	TRBV6-5	NA	TRBJ2-7	CASSQGQHYEQYF	TGTGCCAGCAGCCAGGGACAGCACTACGAGCAGTACTTC
17	TRBD2	TRBV11-2	NA	TRBJ2-7	CASSLHGLAGPSYEQYF	TGTGCCAGCAGCCTTCACGGACTAGCGGGGCCCTCCTACGAGCAGTACTTC
17	TRBD1	TRBV6-1	once	TRBJ1-5	CASSEWGRGQKRQPQHF	TGTGCCAGCAGTGAATGGGGCAGGGGGCAGAAACGGCAGCCCCAGCATTTT
11	NA	TRBV29-1	NA	TRBJ2-2	CSARVAGELFF	TGCAGCGCTAGGGTGGCCGGGGAGCTGTTTTTT